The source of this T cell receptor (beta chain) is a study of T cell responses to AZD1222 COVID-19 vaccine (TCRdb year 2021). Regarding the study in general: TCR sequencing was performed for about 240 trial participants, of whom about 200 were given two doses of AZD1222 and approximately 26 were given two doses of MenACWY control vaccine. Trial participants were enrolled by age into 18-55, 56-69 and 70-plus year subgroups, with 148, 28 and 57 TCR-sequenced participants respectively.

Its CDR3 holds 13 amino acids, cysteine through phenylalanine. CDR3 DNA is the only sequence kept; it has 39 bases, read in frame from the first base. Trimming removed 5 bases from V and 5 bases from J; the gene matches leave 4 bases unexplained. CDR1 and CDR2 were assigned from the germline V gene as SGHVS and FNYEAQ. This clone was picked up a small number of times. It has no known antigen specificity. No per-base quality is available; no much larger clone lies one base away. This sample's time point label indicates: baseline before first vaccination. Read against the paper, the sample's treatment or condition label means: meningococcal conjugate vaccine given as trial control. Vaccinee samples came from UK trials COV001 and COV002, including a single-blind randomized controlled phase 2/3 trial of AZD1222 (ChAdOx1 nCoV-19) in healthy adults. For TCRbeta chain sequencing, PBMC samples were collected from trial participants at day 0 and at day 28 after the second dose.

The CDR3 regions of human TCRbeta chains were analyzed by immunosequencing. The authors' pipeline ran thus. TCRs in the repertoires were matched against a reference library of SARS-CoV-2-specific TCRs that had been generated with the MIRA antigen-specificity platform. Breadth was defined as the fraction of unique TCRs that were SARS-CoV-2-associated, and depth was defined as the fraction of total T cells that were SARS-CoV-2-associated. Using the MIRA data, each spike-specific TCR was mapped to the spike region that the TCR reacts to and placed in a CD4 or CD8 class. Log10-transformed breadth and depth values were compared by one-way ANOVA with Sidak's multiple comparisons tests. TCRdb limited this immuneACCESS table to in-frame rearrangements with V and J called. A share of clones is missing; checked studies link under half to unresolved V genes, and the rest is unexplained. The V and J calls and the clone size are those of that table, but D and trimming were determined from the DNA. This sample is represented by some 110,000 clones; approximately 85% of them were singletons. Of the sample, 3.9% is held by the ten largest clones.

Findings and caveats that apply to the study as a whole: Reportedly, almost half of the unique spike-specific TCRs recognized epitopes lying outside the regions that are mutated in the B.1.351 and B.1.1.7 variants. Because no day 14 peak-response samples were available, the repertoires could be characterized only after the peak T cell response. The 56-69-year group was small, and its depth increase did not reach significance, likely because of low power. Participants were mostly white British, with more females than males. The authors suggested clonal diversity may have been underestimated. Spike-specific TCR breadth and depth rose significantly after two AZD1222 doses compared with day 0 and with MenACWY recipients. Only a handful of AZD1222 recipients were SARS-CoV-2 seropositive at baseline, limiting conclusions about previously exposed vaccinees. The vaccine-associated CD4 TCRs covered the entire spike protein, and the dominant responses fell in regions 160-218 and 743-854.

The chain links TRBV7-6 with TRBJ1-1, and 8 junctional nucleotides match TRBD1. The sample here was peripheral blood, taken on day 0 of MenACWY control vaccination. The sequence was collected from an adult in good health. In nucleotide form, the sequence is TGTGCCAGCAGCCCCAGGGGGCGGACTGAAGCTTTCTTT. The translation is CASSPRGRTEAFF.